One and the same sample provided the 18 T cell receptor beta chains below, sequenced in a study of shared clonotypes between healthy human individuals. TCRdb keeps only in-frame clones here, not all; method: immunoSEQ multiplex PCR. Of 2 million to 2.5 million clones listed, around 90% are singletons. The material sequenced was naive CD4+ T cells from PBMCs. Subset meaning: CD45RA+ positively selected. The receptors were gathered from a man aged 18 to 30 in good health. Some clones in this sample may be carry-over from other donors' samples.

The V and J genes are TRBV29-1 and TRBJ2-7; possible D gene TRBD1, 6 bases. Trimming removed 5 bases from V and 0 bases from J, with 8 bases in between. CDR1 and CDR2 (germline): SQVTM, ANQGSEA. This CDR3 has 12 amino acids. CDR3 sequence reads: CSVLGHSYEQYF. In DNA, the CDR3 is TGCAGCGTTCTGGGACACTCCTACGAGCAGTACTTC.

This rearrangement joins TRBV7-2 to TRBJ2-4; tentatively, D is TRBD2 (5 bases). This CDR3 is built from 13 residues. Trimming shortened V by 5 bases and J by 7 bases, and 12 bases separated the two germline ends. Germline CDR1 and CDR2: SGHTA and FQGNSA. CDR3 protein: CASSHGGLNIQYF. The CDR3 coding sequence is TGTGCCAGCAGCCACGGAGGATTGAACATTCAGTACTTC.

This rearrangement joins TRBV27 to TRBJ2-2; D may be TRBD2 (5 bases). The CDR3 length is 13 residues. The V gene lost 7 bases and the J gene lost 2 bases, with 8 bases spanning the gap. CDR1 and CDR2 (germline): MNHEY, SMNVEV (reference sequence). Written as DNA, the CDR3 is TGTGCCAGCACCCGACTAAACACCGGGGAGCTGTTTTTT. Translating it yields CASTRLNTGELFF.

The chain couples TRBV7-8 to TRBJ1-5; possible D gene TRBD1, 6 bases. V shed 7 bases and J shed 1 base, with 8 bases lying between them. The CDR3 extends over 13 amino acids. Looked up from germline, CDR1 is SGHVS and CDR2 is FQNEAQ. The CDR3 nucleotides are TGTGCCAGCACTGGACAGAGCAATCAGCCCCAGCATTTT. Amino acids: CASTGQSNQPQHF.

The chain couples TRBV28 to TRBJ2-5, with D perhaps being TRBD1 or TRBD2 (6 bases each). CDR1 is MDHEN, CDR2 SYDVKM, per germline. V was pared by 1 base and J by 5 bases, with 14 bases between. CDR3 length: 15 amino acids. The DNA of the CDR3 is TGTGCCAGCAGTTTATCGGGGGCCTTGTGGGAGACCCAGTACTTC. Amino acids: CASSLSGALWETQYF. The full variable domain, with the rest looked up from reference TRBV28 and TRBJ2-5, is DVKVTQSSRYLVKRTGEKVFLECVQDMDHENMFWYRQDPGLGLRLIYFSYDVKMKEKGDIPEGYSVSREKKERFSLILESASTNQTSMYLCASSLSGALWETQYFGPGTRLLVL.

This clone was observed once. Other DNA sequences of this sample code for an identical CDR3. The DNA for the CDR3 is TGTGCCAGCAGCTTCTCTAGCGGGATTGGGCCCCAGTACTTC. Translation gives CASSFSSGIGPQYF. The chain couples TRBV7-8 to TRBJ2-5; 9 nucleotides line up with TRBD2. Germline CDR1 reads SGHVS; CDR2 reads FQNEAQ. The ends lost 3 bases at V and 9 bases at J; junction bases unmatched: 8. This CDR3 has 14 amino acids.

The chain has TRBV4-3 and TRBJ1-2; possible D gene TRBD1, 6 bases. Per the germline V gene, CDR1 is LGHNA and CDR2 is YSLEER. The CDR3 loop spans 17 amino acids. V lost 1 base and J lost 6, with 21 bases in between. In DNA, the CDR3 is TGCGCCAGCAGCCAAGCCAGGGGCAGGGGAACAACGGATGGCTACACCTTC. Residues: CASSQARGRGTTDGYTF.

This chain links TRBV25-1 with TRBJ1-1; maybe TRBD1 (5 bases). The V and J ends lost 5 bases and 1 base respectively, with 8 bases between them. This CDR3 is built from 13 residues. CDR1 is MGHDK, CDR2 SYGVNS, per germline. The CDR3 loop is CASSRRGNTEAFF. CDR3 nucleotides: TGTGCCAGCAGTCGAAGGGGGAACACTGAAGCTTTCTTT.

The chain employs TRBV11-2 and TRBJ1-4, with 7 bases identical to TRBD1. Germline CDR1 is SGHAT and CDR2 is FQNNGV. J was trimmed by 8 bases and V by 1 base; bases with no gene match: 1. The CDR3 is 13 amino acids. CDR3: CASSLVQGEKLFF. DNA of the CDR3: TGTGCCAGCAGCTTAGTACAGGGGGAAAAACTGTTTTTT.

CDR3 amino acids: CASAGGSGLEQYF. In DNA, the CDR3 is TGTGCCAGCGCGGGCGGGAGTGGGCTCGAGCAGTACTTC. V is TRBV7-3 and J is TRBJ2-7; TRBD2 matches 7 bases. The trim removed 8 bases at V and 6 bases at J, leaving 10 bases unmatched. This CDR3 is 13 amino acids long. The germline V gene encodes CDR1 SGHTA and CDR2 FQGTGA.

In DNA form, the CDR3 reads TGTGCCAGTACCGCGGGGAGGGCAGGTGAAAAACTGTTTTTT. Translation: CASTAGRAGEKLFF. This chain uses TRBV19 with TRBJ1-4; unclear D gene. Germline assignment: CDR1 LNHDA and CDR2 SQIVND (reference sequence). V lost 7 bases to trimming and J lost 7 bases, with 16 bases between them. The CDR3 has 14 amino acids. The full variable domain, rest sourced from reference TRBV19 and TRBJ1-4, is DGGITQSPKYLFRKEGQNVTLSCEQNLNHDAMYWYRQDPGQGLRLIYYSQIVNDFQKGDIAEGYSVSREKKESFPLTVTSAQKNPTAFYLCASTAGRAGEKLFFGSGTQLSVL.

The rearrangement uses TRBV6-6 and TRBJ1-6, with unresolved D. Looked up from germline, CDR1 is MNHNY and CDR2 is SVGAGI (reference sequence). Trimming shortened V by 2 bases and J by 0 bases, and 8 bases separated the two germline ends. This CDR3 comprises 16 residues. The CDR3 here is CASSYGIGSYNSPLHF. The CDR3 nucleotides are TGTGCCAGCAGTTACGGAATTGGCTCCTATAATTCACCCCTCCACTTT.

As concerns this clone: The same CDR3 can be traced to other DNA sequences in this sample. This chain joins TRBV5-4 and TRBJ1-5, with D uncertain. V lost 0 bases to trimming and J lost 4 bases, with 5 bases between them. Germline CDR1 SGHNT, CDR2 YYREEE (reference sequence). There are 13 residues in the CDR3. CDR3: CASSLGQNQPQHF. Here the CDR3 DNA reads TGTGCCAGCAGCTTGGGGCAGAATCAGCCCCAGCATTTT.

As regards this clone: This same CDR3 is encoded by further DNA sequences in the sample. This chain links TRBV30 with TRBJ1-2, with D uncertain. Germline assignment: CDR1 GTSNPN and CDR2 SVGIG (reference sequence). The CDR3 sequence is 11 residues long. V was clipped by 0 bases and J by 8 bases, with 7 bases between them. CDR3: CAWSVRGGYTF. For the CDR3, the DNA is TGTGCCTGGAGTGTACGGGGAGGCTACACCTTC.

This rearrangement joins TRBV6-4 to TRBJ2-3; TRBD1 or TRBD2 may be the D gene (5 bases each). The germline CDR1 and CDR2 sequences are MRHNA and SNTAGT. V was shortened by 4 bases and J by 5 bases, with 10 bases between the two germline ends. CDR3 length: 13 amino acids. The CDR3 nucleotides are TGTGCCAGCAGTGCCGGGGCTGTAGATACGCAGTATTTT. Its translation is CASSAGAVDTQYF.

This clone was found once. The CDR3 region is CASSMRLAGAGEQFF. CDR3 sequence (DNA): TGTGCCAGTAGTATGAGGCTAGCGGGAGCGGGTGAGCAGTTCTTC. V gene TRBV19 combines with J gene TRBJ2-1; TRBD2 aligns across 10 bases. The CDR3 is made up of 15 amino acids. Germline CDR1 LNHDA, CDR2 SQIVND (reference sequence). V shed 3 bases and J 9 bases; nucleotides not matched to a gene: 8.

The chain carries TRBV11-2 and TRBJ2-2, with TRBD2 identical over 10 bases. The trim removed 10 bases at V and 5 bases at J, leaving 10 bases unmatched. From germline, CDR1 is SGHAT and CDR2 FQNNGV. CDR3 length: 15 residues. The CDR3 loop reads CATGRLAGATGELFF. The CDR3 DNA follows: TGTGCCACCGGTCGGCTAGCGGGAGCGACCGGGGAGCTGTTTTTT.

The chain recombines TRBV28 with TRBJ2-7; possibly TRBD2 for D (5 bases). V gave up 8 bases and J gave up 3 bases, with 14 bases separating them. CDR1 and CDR2 (germline): MDHEN, SYDVKM. This CDR3 is 13 amino acids long. Here the CDR3 DNA reads TGTGCCAGCCGCGGGCCGCCGGGCTACGAGCAGTACTTC. This gives the protein CASRGPPGYEQYF.